This T cell receptor (beta chain) was identified in a study of spatial heterogeneity in lung cancer. Study background: Sequencing consistently turned up more beta-chain sequences than alpha-chain sequences.

There are 15 residues in the CDR3. Germline CDR1 and CDR2: GTSNPN and SVGIG (reference sequence). The V segment lost 2 bases and the J segment 4 bases; nucleotides outside the gene matches: 3. TCR cDNA molecules each carried a unique molecular identifier. TCRdb independently ran MiXCR on the 5' RACE reads; one entry per CDR3 protein. The table shows 20,000 to 25,000 distinct CDR3 sequences, with about 5.8% occurring only once. Described time point: sample taken at primary tumor resection. Patients with untreated early-stage non-small cell lung cancer, numbering 55 to 80, were the donors. The study sequenced unsorted whole RNA from tumor, nontumor lung or frozen PBMC.

The chain links TRBV30 to TRBJ2-2; 11 bases fit TRBD1. Sequences were derived from PBMCs, sampled at surgery. The sequence came from a male donor with early-stage non-small cell lung cancer. CDR3 DNA: TGTGCCTGGAGTAAGGGACAGGGGGGCACCGGGGAGCTGTTTTTT. Amino acid sequence: CAWSKGQGGTGELFF.